The 28 T cell receptor beta chains below were found in one sample sequenced in a study of OX40 agonist ivuxolimab in advanced cancers. The repertoire was sequenced with immunoSEQ multiplex PCR; TCRdb's copy has only in-frame clones and lacks some. The sample gives 43,000 or so clones, roughly four fifths of which show up once; over 2% is in the top ten. This material consisted of CD4+ or CD8+ T cells sorted from blood, taken in a trial of the OX40 agonist ivuxolimab. The receptors were gathered from an adult with an advanced solid tumor such as melanoma, head and neck, liver or kidney cancer.

This clone has at least ten counts. The rearrangement links TRBV7-3 to TRBJ2-2; 8 nucleotides align to TRBD2. The CDR3 extends over 17 amino acids. V shed 5 bases and J 0 bases; nucleotides not matched to a gene: 8. CDR1 is SGHTA and CDR2 is FQGTGA in the germline V gene. The CDR3 loop is CASSPGSGIANTGELFF. The CDR3 bases are TGTGCCAGCAGCCCGGGTAGCGGGATCGCGAACACCGGGGAGCTGTTTTTT.

This clone is termed medium-sized (0.01 to 0.1%). This chain joins TRBV27 and TRBJ2-3; 7 bases line up with TRBD2. V lost 0 bases to trimming and J lost 11 bases; unmatched junction nucleotides: 5. Germline assignment: CDR1 MNHEY and CDR2 SMNVEV (reference sequence). This CDR3 region has 13 residues. CDR3 coding DNA: TGTGCCAGCAGTTTATCTGGACTAGATGGGCAGTATTTT. It is translated as CASSLSGLDGQYF.

The chain joins TRBV15 to TRBJ2-5, with 9 bases aligning to TRBD2. The germline V gene encodes CDR1 LNHNV and CDR2 YYDKDF (reference sequence). Losses at the gene ends were 1 base for V and 5 bases for J; bases not matched to a gene: 5. The CDR3 sequence is 15 residues long. CDR3 DNA: TGTGCCACCAGCAGAGTTAGCGGGAGTACTGAGACCCAGTACTTC. It translates to CATSRVSGSTETQYF. Drawing the rest from reference TRBV15 and TRBJ2-5, the complete variable domain is DAMVIQNPRYQVTQFGKPVTLSCSQTLNHNVMYWYQQKSSQAPKLLFHYYDKDFNNEADTPDNFQSRRPNTSFCFLDIRSPGLGDTAMYLCATSRVSGSTETQYFGPGTRLLVL.

This chain joins TRBV27 and TRBJ1-5; D is unclear. The CDR3 is 14 residues long. CDR1 is MNHEY, CDR2 SMNVEV, per germline (reference sequence). Trimming left V 7 bases short and J 3 bases short, with 13 bases between. The CDR3 sequence: CASNHNGINQPQHF. Written as DNA, the CDR3 is TGTGCCAGCAATCACAATGGGATCAATCAGCCCCAGCATTTT.

V gene TRBV5-6 combines with J gene TRBJ2-3, with 7 bases fitting TRBD2. V gave up 1 base and J gave up 3 bases; unmatched junction bases: 8. This CDR3 spans 16 amino acids. The germline CDR1 and CDR2 sequences are SGHDT and YYEEEE. The CDR3 DNA reads as TGTGCCAGCAGCTTGCTCGTCCCCGGGGGGACAGATACGCAGTATTTT. Protein product: CASSLLVPGGTDTQYF.

The chain has TRBV2 and TRBJ2-5; D is perhaps TRBD1 (5 bases). The germline V gene has CDR1 SNHLY and CDR2 FYNNEI. Trimming stripped 7 bases from V and 7 bases from J, with 16 bases between. This CDR3 is 13 amino acids long. CDR3 residues: CASTQYAQGTQYF. DNA of the CDR3: TGTGCCAGCACCCAGTACGCCCAGGGGACCCAGTACTTC.

By share, this clone counts as medium-sized. V and J are TRBV28 and TRBJ2-2; TRBD1 matches at 8 bases. Germline V gives CDR1 MDHEN, CDR2 SYDVKM. V was clipped by 5 bases and J by 6 bases; unmatched bases: 5. This CDR3 is built from 14 residues. This CDR3 is CASSDRTGSGELFF. The CDR3 region has the DNA TGTGCCAGCAGTGATCGGACAGGGTCCGGGGAGCTGTTTTTT.

Worth noting for this clone: The same CDR3 also results from other DNA sequences found in this sample. This chain uses TRBV6-5 with TRBJ1-2, with 7 bases lining up with TRBD1. J was trimmed by 8 bases and V by 6 bases; bases with no gene match: 9. Germline lookup yields CDR1 MNHEY and CDR2 SVGAGI. CDR3 length: 13 residues. DNA of the CDR3: TGTGCCAGCAGCCCAGGGGGAGGCGGCGGCTACACCTTC. Its translation: CASSPGGGGGYTF.

The chain links TRBV2 to TRBJ1-2; D perhaps matches TRBD1 (5 bases). Germline V gene data show CDR1 as SNHLY and CDR2 as FYNNEI. The ends were cut back, 3 bases at V and 8 bases at J, with 13 bases in the middle. CDR3 length: 13 residues. CDR3 DNA sequence: TGTGCCAGCAGTGAGGGGACCAGTGTCGGCTACACCTTC. Protein sequence: CASSEGTSVGYTF.

The sample holds a few counts of this clone. V and J are TRBV5-5 and TRBJ2-7, with 7 bases lining up with TRBD1. Germline CDR1 is SGHKS and CDR2 is YYEKEE (reference sequence). This CDR3 has 15 amino acids. V shed 2 bases and J 3 bases; nucleotides not matched to a gene: 8. The CDR3, as DNA: TGTGCCAGCAGCTTTGGGGGACAGAGAAACTACGAGCAGTACTTC. This translates into CASSFGGQRNYEQYF.

This clone was picked up one time. V gene TRBV28 combines with J gene TRBJ2-2; 8 bases map to TRBD1. J gave up 5 bases and V 4 bases, and 6 bases lay outside the gene matches. CDR1 and CDR2 from the germline V gene are MDHEN and SYDVKM. This CDR3 contains 15 residues. The CDR3 region has the DNA TGTGCCAGCAGTTACGGACAGGGAGTTACCGGGGAGCTGTTTTTT. The encoded protein is CASSYGQGVTGELFF.

The chain joins TRBV6-1 to TRBJ1-5, with a weak D call TRBD1 (5 bases). The CDR3 runs 14 residues. Trimming stripped 4 bases from V and 9 bases from J, with 16 bases between. Germline loops: CDR1 MNHNS, CDR2 SASEGT. CDR3 nucleotide sequence: TGTGCCAGCAGTGGGACAACGTCGACGGGGCCCCAGCATTTT. It is translated as CASSGTTSTGPQHF.

The gene calls are TRBV28 and TRBJ1-2; no definite D call. Germline V gene sequence: CDR1 MDHEN, CDR2 SYDVKM. The CDR3 extends over 11 amino acids. The V end was cut by 2 bases, the J end by 7 bases, with 5 bases between. The CDR3: CASSLIGGYTF. The CDR3 DNA follows: TGTGCCAGCAGTTTAATAGGTGGCTACACCTTC.

The chain carries TRBV6-1 and TRBJ2-3; tentatively, D is TRBD1 or TRBD2 (5 bases each). Germline CDR1 and CDR2: MNHNS and SASEGT. This CDR3 has 16 amino acids. The germline V and J ends were trimmed by 0 bases and 4 bases, with 14 bases remaining between them. CDR3 region: CASSEARARGADTQYF. The CDR3 coding sequence is TGTGCCAGCAGTGAAGCGCGAGCGAGAGGGGCAGATACGCAGTATTTT.

The chain couples TRBV5-5 to TRBJ1-1; D is undetermined. The CDR3 sequence is 11 residues long. Deletions cut 1 base from V and 8 bases from J, with 6 bases between. The germline V gene has CDR1 SGHKS and CDR2 YYEKEE (reference sequence). The CDR3 DNA is TGTGCCAGCAGCTTGATGGGGGAAGCTTTCTTT. Protein product: CASSLMGEAFF.

This clone appeared once. The CDR3 DNA sequence: TGTGCCAGCATCAAAACGGGGGGACCTAATGAAAAACTGTTTTTT. It translates to CASIKTGGPNEKLFF. The V call is TRBV5-6, the J call TRBJ1-4; D perhaps matches TRBD1 (5 bases). Trimming left V 6 bases short and J 3 bases short, with 15 bases between. The germline CDR1 and CDR2 sequences are SGHDT and YYEEEE. CDR3 length: 15 residues.

V gene TRBV9 combines with J gene TRBJ2-1, with a possible D match to TRBD2 (6 bases). Per the germline V gene, CDR1 is SGDLS and CDR2 is YYNGEE. This CDR3 has 16 amino acids. V was cut by 4 bases and J by 2 bases, with 16 bases left in between. Here the CDR3 reads CASSSLPEGPYNEQFF. CDR3 bases: TGTGCCAGCAGCTCCCTCCCGGAGGGGCCCTACAATGAGCAGTTCTTC.

The V call is TRBV7-9, the J call TRBJ2-3; TRBD2 matches 9 bases. CDR3 length: 15 residues. V lost 1 base and J lost 1; bases outside the gene matches: 0. Germline loops: CDR1 SEHNR, CDR2 FQNEAQ (reference sequence). The CDR3: CASSLGLAGTDTQYF. In DNA, the CDR3 is TGTGCCAGCAGCTTAGGACTAGCGGGCACAGATACGCAGTATTTT.

V and J are TRBV6-5 and TRBJ1-5; weak D call: TRBD1 (6 bases). CDR1 is MNHEY and CDR2 is SVGAGI in the germline V gene. Trimming pared 8 bases from V and 3 bases from J, leaving 11 bases between. The CDR3 is 13 amino acids. The CDR3 coding sequence is TGTGCCAGCTTCGGACAGTTCAATCAGCCCCAGCATTTT. It codes for CASFGQFNQPQHF.

This clone appeared a few times. V usage is TRBV27 and J usage is TRBJ1-1; D is perhaps TRBD1 (5 bases). The CDR3 totals 13 residues. Looked up from germline, CDR1 is MNHEY and CDR2 is SMNVEV (reference sequence). V lost 8 bases, J lost 3 bases, and 13 bases lay in between. The CDR3 sequence is CASRDPGDTEAFF. For the CDR3, the DNA is TGTGCCAGCCGGGACCCTGGGGACACTGAAGCTTTCTTT.

V gene TRBV6-1 combines with J gene TRBJ1-1; D call uncertain. This CDR3 comprises 12 residues. Per germline, CDR1 MNHNS and CDR2 SASEGT. V lost 7 bases and J lost 7, with 13 bases in between. The CDR3 protein is CASTRPGFEAFF. In DNA form, the CDR3 reads TGTGCCAGCACGAGACCCGGATTTGAAGCTTTCTTT.

The CDR3 nucleotides read TGTGCCAGCATAGGGGGAAGAGAGACCCAGTACTTC. This gives the protein CASIGGRETQYF. The rearrangement links TRBV28 to TRBJ2-5; D is perhaps TRBD1 (6 bases). The CDR3 extends over 12 amino acids. Trimming shortened V by 7 bases and J by 4 bases, and 10 bases separated the two germline ends. Looked up from germline, CDR1 is MDHEN and CDR2 is SYDVKM.

V gene TRBV7-8 combines with J gene TRBJ2-7, with D possibly matching TRBD2 (6 bases). The germline V and J ends were trimmed by 5 bases and 4 bases, with 24 bases remaining between them. There are 17 residues in the CDR3. The germline CDR1 and CDR2 sequences are SGHVS and FQNEAQ. DNA for the CDR3: TGTGCCAGCAGCCCCAGGGCCCAGCGGGCCGTCCTTTACGAGCAGTACTTC. Its translation: CASSPRAQRAVLYEQYF.

This chain uses TRBV4-1 with TRBJ1-1, with a possible D match to TRBD1 (6 bases). V lost 3 bases, J lost 1 base, and 12 bases lay in between. Germline assignment: CDR1 MGHRA and CDR2 YSYEKL. The CDR3 spans 15 residues. CDR3 sequence (DNA): TGCGCCAGCAGCCATAACCGGGGGGCGAACACTGAAGCTTTCTTT. Protein product: CASSHNRGANTEAFF.

The chain is built from TRBV28 and TRBJ2-3; no clear D gene. The CDR3 length is 13 residues. V was clipped by 5 bases and J by 2 bases, with 8 bases between them. Germline-derived CDR1 and CDR2 are MDHEN and SYDVKM. Here the CDR3 DNA reads TGTGCCAGCAGTGCCCTGAACACAGATACGCAGTATTTT. This codes for CASSALNTDTQYF.

The chain is built from TRBV5-4 and TRBJ2-1; 7 nucleotides agree with TRBD2. Germline V gives CDR1 SGHNT, CDR2 YYREEE (reference sequence). The CDR3 is made up of 12 amino acids. With V trimmed by 4 bases and J by 10 bases, 5 bases remained unmatched. The CDR3 nucleotides are TGTGCCAGCAGCCGACTAGCCCAAGAGCAGTTCTTC. It is translated as CASSRLAQEQFF.

This clone was seen a few times. The rearrangement links TRBV9 to TRBJ1-4; the D gene is possibly TRBD1 (5 bases). The germline gives CDR1 SGDLS, CDR2 YYNGEE. V dropped 4 bases and J dropped 0 bases, with 10 bases sitting between them. The CDR3 contains 15 residues. As DNA, the CDR3 is TGTGCCAGCAGCATCGGGACGTCAACTAATGAAAAACTGTTTTTT. It encodes CASSIGTSTNEKLFF.

This chain uses TRBV15 with TRBJ1-4; perhaps TRBD1 as D (6 bases). The V gene lost 5 bases and the J gene lost 8 bases, with 18 bases spanning the gap. Germline V gene data show CDR1 as LNHNV and CDR2 as YYDKDF (reference sequence). The CDR3 sequence is 15 residues long. The DNA for the CDR3 is TGTGCCACCAGCCTAGGGGGTTCGGGCGAGGAAAAACTGTTTTTT. It translates to CATSLGGSGEEKLFF.